These 28 T cell receptor beta chains share one sample of origin, sequenced in a study of blood T cells in healthy people across ages. Next came a second PCR, run for roughly 6 to 11 cycles, which used a sample-barcoded 5' primer along with a J-beta primer mix. TCRdb itself ran the 5' RACE reads through MiXCR, one entry per CDR3 protein. The sample records roughly 1,800,000 distinct CDR3 sequences, approximately 50% being singletons. The material sequenced was blood. The receptors were gathered from a woman in her 40s in good health.

This clonotype was detected only a few times. One end of the junction fails to match germline, which may point to a read error. This chain uses TRBV7-2 with TRBJ1-2; tentative D call: TRBD1 (5 bases). Germline-derived CDR1 and CDR2 are SGHTA and FQGNSA. The CDR3 is 13 residues long. CDR3 residues: CASSLGSGGGYTF. The CDR3 DNA reads TGTGCCAGCAGTTTAGGCAGTGGGGGAGGCTACACCTTC.

The rearrangement uses TRBV9 and TRBJ2-3; D gene unclear. Germline loops: CDR1 SGDLS, CDR2 YYNGEE. The CDR3 covers 15 residues. The V end lost 1 base, the J end lost 1 base, and 10 bases lay between the germline ends. CDR3 DNA: TGTGCCAGCAGCGTAAGATTCCAGGGCACAGATACGCAGTATTTT. Amino acid sequence: CASSVRFQGTDTQYF.

Only a few counts were recorded for this clonotype. The CDR3 nucleotides read TGTGCCAGCCTACCATGGACAGGGGGCTACGAGCAGTACTTC. This encodes CASLPWTGGYEQYF. This rearrangement joins TRBV7-9 to TRBJ2-7, with 10 bases aligning to TRBD1. The J segment lost 3 bases and the V segment lost 8 bases, leaving 7 bases of the junction unmatched. The CDR3 extends over 14 amino acids. CDR1 is SEHNR, CDR2 FQNEAQ, per germline (reference sequence). Together with reference TRBV7-9 and TRBJ2-7, the CDR3 gives the full variable domain: DTGVSQNPRHKITKRGQNVTFRCDPISEHNRLYWYRQTLGQGPEFLTYFQNEAQLEKSRLLSDRFSAERPKGSFSTLEIQRTEQGDSAMYLCASLPWTGGYEQYFGPGTRLTVT.

The chain combines TRBV7-9 with TRBJ2-5; TRBD1 might be the D (5 bases). The length of the CDR3 is 16 residues. CDR1 is SEHNR and CDR2 is FQNEAQ in the germline V gene (reference sequence). With 2 bases removed from V and 2 bases from J, the gap between germline ends came to 15 bases. CDR3 region: CASSLWSPGYQETQYF. The CDR3 region has the DNA TGTGCCAGCAGCTTATGGTCCCCAGGGTATCAAGAGACCCAGTACTTC.

V usage is TRBV20-1 and J usage is TRBJ2-2, with D possibly being TRBD1 (5 bases). Germline V gene data show CDR1 as DFQATT and CDR2 as SNEGSKA (reference sequence). With 5 bases removed from V and 4 bases from J, the gap between germline ends came to 11 bases. The CDR3 consists of 13 residues. The CDR3 is CSARQGITGELFF. The CDR3 DNA sequence: TGCAGTGCTCGGCAGGGAATCACCGGGGAGCTGTTTTTT.

This clonotype occurred a few times. The chain employs TRBV6-2 or TRBV6-3 and TRBJ2-3; no firm D call. Germline CDR1 reads MNHEY; CDR2 reads SVGEGT. The CDR3 sequence is 14 residues long. The V gene lost 11 bases and the J gene lost 2 bases, with 17 bases spanning the gap. The CDR3 reads CACRTDLHTDTQYF. The CDR3 DNA reads as TGTGCCTGCCGGACGGATCTCCACACAGATACGCAGTATTTT.

In DNA form, the CDR3 reads TGCGCCAGCAGCTCCTGGACTAGCGGGTCGGGAGAGCAGTTCTTC. Amino acids: CASSSWTSGSGEQFF. V is TRBV5-1 and J is TRBJ2-1; 11 nucleotides align to TRBD2. The CDR3 contains 15 residues. J was trimmed by 10 bases and V by 3 bases; bases with no gene match: 9. In germline, CDR1 is SGHRS, CDR2 YFSETQ.

J is TRBJ1-2 and V is TRBV5-5; 12 nucleotides agree with TRBD1. The J segment lost 8 bases and the V segment lost 3 bases, leaving 5 bases of the junction unmatched. This CDR3 is 14 amino acids long. CDR1 SGHKS and CDR2 YYEKEE come from the germline V gene (reference sequence). The CDR3 region has the DNA TGTGCCAGCAGCTGGGGGACAGGGGGCGACGGCTACACCTTC. Protein: CASSWGTGGDGYTF. The full variable domain, its missing parts supplied by reference TRBV5-5 and TRBJ1-2, is DAGVTQSPTHLIKTRGQQVTLRCSPISGHKSVSWYQQVLGQGPQFIFQYYEKEERGRGNFPDRFSARQFPNYSSELNVNALLLGDSALYLCASSWGTGGDGYTFGSGTRLTVV.

This chain uses TRBV12-3 or TRBV12-4 with TRBJ2-7, with TRBD1 identical over 7 bases. The CDR3 has 15 residues. V was pared by 7 bases and J by 6 bases, with 15 bases of the junction left unmatched. Written as DNA, the CDR3 is TGTGCCAGCACCCTGGGACAGCGATTAACCCCCGAGCAGTACTTC. It yields the protein CASTLGQRLTPEQYF.

The CDR3 region is CASSLSPHAGAGNEQFF. The CDR3 DNA sequence: TGTGCCAGCAGTTTAAGTCCGCACGCGGGGGCAGGCAATGAGCAGTTCTTC. V is TRBV28 and J is TRBJ2-1; weak D call: TRBD2 (7 bases). The ends were cut back, 2 bases at V and 6 bases at J, with 20 bases in the middle. This CDR3 is 17 amino acids long. The germline gives CDR1 MDHEN, CDR2 SYDVKM. Drawing the rest from reference TRBV28 and TRBJ2-1, the complete variable domain is DVKVTQSSRYLVKRTGEKVFLECVQDMDHENMFWYRQDPGLGLRLIYFSYDVKMKEKGDIPEGYSVSREKKERFSLILESASTNQTSMYLCASSLSPHAGAGNEQFFGPGTRLTVL.

This clonotype was seen only once. The chain combines TRBV2 with TRBJ2-4, with D hard to call. Germline CDR1 is SNHLY and CDR2 is FYNNEI. This CDR3 is 14 amino acids long. V was cut by 7 bases and J by 3 bases, with 13 bases left in between. CDR3 sequence (DNA): TGTGCCAGCATAGTCGGCGAGTACAAAAACATTCAGTACTTC. Encoded protein: CASIVGEYKNIQYF.

The chain links TRBV13 to TRBJ2-5, with D possibly being TRBD1 (6 bases). Trimming removed 2 bases at V and 13 bases at J, with 26 bases between. Germline assignment: CDR1 PRHDT and CDR2 FYEKMQ (reference sequence). The CDR3 is made up of 16 amino acids. The CDR3 nucleotides are TGTGCCAGCAGCTTAACCGACAGGCCCTCCGGGAATGAGCCGTACTTC. The encoded protein is CASSLTDRPSGNEPYF.

V is TRBV15 and J is TRBJ2-1; the D is unclear. The germline CDR1 and CDR2 sequences are LNHNV and YYDKDF (reference sequence). This CDR3 spans 17 amino acids. The V end lost 0 bases, the J end lost 0 bases, and 12 bases lay between the germline ends. The CDR3 nucleotides read TGTGCCACCAGCAGAGAGCCAATTCCTAGCTCCTACAATGAGCAGTTCTTC. It yields the protein CATSREPIPSSYNEQFF.

The J gene is TRBJ1-2, the V gene TRBV13; no firm D call. Germline V gene lookup returns CDR1 PRHDT and CDR2 FYEKMQ (reference sequence). The CDR3 runs 12 residues. V was pared by 5 bases and J by 1 base, with 5 bases between. The DNA for the CDR3 is TGTGCCAGCAGCGACTATAACTATGGCTACACCTTC. Translating it yields CASSDYNYGYTF.

The chain links TRBV7-3 to TRBJ2-1; D gene unclear. The germline V gene has CDR1 SGHTA and CDR2 FQGTGA. The CDR3 extends over 14 amino acids. The V gene lost 5 bases and the J gene lost 4 bases, with 12 bases spanning the gap. The DNA of the CDR3 is TGTGCCAGCAGCCCTCCTACTATTTACAATGAGCAGTTCTTC. As protein: CASSPPTIYNEQFF.

The chain couples TRBV6-5 to TRBJ2-7, with 7 bases matching TRBD1. The CDR3 consists of 15 residues. Germline lookup yields CDR1 MNHEY and CDR2 SVGAGI. J lost 5 bases, V lost 2 bases, and 9 bases had no gene match. CDR3 loop: CASSYRGQAPHEQYF. CDR3 DNA: TGTGCCAGCAGTTACCGAGGACAGGCGCCTCACGAGCAGTACTTC.

This chain links TRBV7-2 with TRBJ2-1, with D perhaps given as TRBD1 or TRBD2 (5 bases each). The germline V and J ends were trimmed by 4 bases and 5 bases, with 18 bases remaining between them. The V gene's germline CDR1 is SGHTA and CDR2 FQGNSA. This CDR3 spans 16 amino acids. Written as DNA, the CDR3 is TGTGCCAGCAGCTCCTCGGTTGCCAGGGAGAACAATGAGCAGTTCTTC. Protein product: CASSSSVARENNEQFF.

As to this clonotype: The junction departs from the called germline gene at one end, perhaps through a read error. The V and J genes are TRBV4-3 and TRBJ2-3; 7 bases match TRBD2. The CDR3 sequence is 16 residues long. Per germline, CDR1 LGHNA and CDR2 YSLEER. CDR3 sequence: CASSQDRGLSTDAQYF. CDR3 nucleotide sequence: TGCGCCAGCAGCCAAGATCGGGGACTATCCACAGATGCGCAGTATTTT.

The chain uses TRBV5-1 and TRBJ2-7, with no clear D. Germline V lookup: CDR1 SGHRS, CDR2 YFSETQ. Trimming removed 4 bases from V and 4 bases from J, with 15 bases in between. This CDR3 is 14 amino acids long. The CDR3 region is CASSLTAPGYEQYF. The CDR3 DNA reads TGCGCCAGCAGCCTGACGGCCCCAGGATACGAGCAGTACTTC.

In this sample, this clonotype turned up a few times. The chain employs TRBV6-1 and TRBJ2-3; tentatively, D is TRBD1 (6 bases). This CDR3 contains 17 residues. The germline V gene has CDR1 MNHNS and CDR2 SASEGT. V was clipped by 5 bases and J by 1 base, with 19 bases between them. The CDR3 DNA reads as TGTGCCAGCAGTAAACGGGACATCCAGAGAGGCACAGATACGCAGTATTTT. Its protein product is CASSKRDIQRGTDTQYF.

This rearrangement joins TRBV20-1 to TRBJ2-1, with TRBD1 as a possible D gene (6 bases). Per the germline V gene, CDR1 is DFQATT and CDR2 is SNEGSKA (reference sequence). The CDR3 runs to 13 residues. V lost 5 bases to trimming and J lost 12 bases, with 20 bases between them. The CDR3 DNA reads as TGCAGTGCTCGAGGGGGATTCACAGATACGCAGTTCTTC. Its protein is CSARGGFTDTQFF.

The gene calls are TRBV9 and TRBJ2-7; D is unclear. The assigned J gene may be wrong: the sequence end matches TRBJ2-5 better. The CDR3 spans 14 residues. CDR1 is SGDLS, CDR2 YYNGEE, per germline. Written as DNA, the CDR3 is TGTGCCAGCAGCGTAGTTCCAGAACAAGAGACCCAGTACTTC. It specifies CASSVVPEQETQYF.

This chain joins TRBV7-3 and TRBJ1-5, with D unresolved. CDR3 length: 17 residues. Trimming took 5 bases from V and 5 from J, leaving 22 bases between them. The germline V gene has CDR1 SGHTA and CDR2 FQGTGA. This chain's CDR3 is CASSPYPGPALHQPQHF. In nucleotides, the CDR3 is TGTGCCAGCAGCCCATACCCCGGACCAGCTTTACATCAGCCCCAGCATTTT.

This clonotype occurred a few times. This sequence joins TRBV12-5 and TRBJ2-1, with 8 positions matching TRBD2. After removal of 5 bases from V and 7 bases from J, the junction contained 13 bases not matched to a gene. Germline V gene lookup returns CDR1 LGHNT and CDR2 FRNRAP. The CDR3 runs to 16 residues. The CDR3: CASGLKTGGPGNEQFF. In DNA form, the CDR3 reads TGTGCTAGTGGTCTCAAGACGGGGGGGCCCGGGAATGAGCAGTTCTTC. The full variable domain, its missing parts supplied by reference TRBV12-5 and TRBJ2-1, is DARVTQTPRHKVTEMGQEVTMRCQPILGHNTVFWYRQTMMQGLELLAYFRNRAPLDDSGMPKDRFSAEMPDATLATLKIQPSEPRDSAVYFCASGLKTGGPGNEQFFGPGTRLTVL.

This chain uses TRBV7-9 with TRBJ1-5; D is undetermined. Germline CDR1 and CDR2: SEHNR and FQNEAQ (reference sequence). Trimming took 6 bases from V and 9 from J, leaving 15 bases between them. The CDR3 length is 13 residues. DNA of the CDR3: TGTGCCAGCAGTCGGCCCGGAGGAGGGCCCCAGCATTTT. Translated, it gives CASSRPGGGPQHF.

The chain couples TRBV28 to TRBJ1-5, with D possibly being TRBD1 (5 bases). From germline, CDR1 is MDHEN and CDR2 SYDVKM. This CDR3 spans 16 amino acids. The ends were cut back, 10 bases at V and 9 bases at J, with 28 bases in the middle. CDR3 DNA sequence: TGTGCCACCGAGATAGGTGGGGGTATACCTGTGTGGCCCCAGCATTTT. This translates into CATEIGGGIPVWPQHF.

The chain is built from TRBV7-9 and TRBJ2-5; 8 bases agree with TRBD2. Germline values: CDR1 SEHNR, CDR2 FQNEAQ (reference sequence). The CDR3 totals 14 residues. Trimming removed 2 bases from V and 4 bases from J; junction bases left unmatched: 3. The CDR3 nucleotides are TGTGCCAGCAGCTTATTTCTAGCGGGAGAGACCCAGTACTTC. This sequence encodes CASSLFLAGETQYF.

This clonotype was counted a few times. The rearrangement links TRBV20-1 to TRBJ2-4, with TRBD1 matching over 10 bases. The germline V gene encodes CDR1 DFQATT and CDR2 SNEGSKA (reference sequence). V was clipped by 0 bases and J by 9 bases; unmatched bases: 2. The CDR3 consists of 13 residues. CDR3 residues: CSAREDRGIIQYF. The CDR3 DNA is TGCAGTGCTAGAGAGGACAGGGGGATCATTCAGTACTTC.